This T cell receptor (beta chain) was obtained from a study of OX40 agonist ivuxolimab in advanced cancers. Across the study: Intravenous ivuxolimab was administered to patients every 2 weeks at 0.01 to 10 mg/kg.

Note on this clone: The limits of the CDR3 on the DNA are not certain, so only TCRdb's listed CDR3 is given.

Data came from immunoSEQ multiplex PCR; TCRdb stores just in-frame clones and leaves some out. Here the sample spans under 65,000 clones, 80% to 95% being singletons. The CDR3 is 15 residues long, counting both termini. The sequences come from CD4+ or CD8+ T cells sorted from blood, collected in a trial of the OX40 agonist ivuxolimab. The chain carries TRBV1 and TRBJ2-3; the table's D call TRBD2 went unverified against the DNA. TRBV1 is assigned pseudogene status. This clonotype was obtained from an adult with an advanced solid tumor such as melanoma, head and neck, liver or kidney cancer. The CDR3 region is CTSSQVGEGTDTQYF.